The subject of this entry is one T cell receptor beta chain. Source study methods: Reference gene primer amplification gave estimated nucleated cell counts. The data were produced by immunoSEQ multiplex PCR, yet TCRdb's version contains in-frame clones alone and is incomplete. V and J calls and clone size are copied from that table; D and trimming were computed from the DNA. The table includes about 150,000 clones, roughly four fifths detected once. Germline-derived CDR1 and CDR2 are KGHSH and LQKENI. Trimming shortened V by 1 base and J by 7 bases, and 11 bases separated the two germline ends. CDR3 length: 13 amino acids. The entry originates in a study of blood T cell repertoires in COVID-19. Study-wide background: Researchers got acute and convalescent COVID-19 samples from the United States, Italy and Spain. T cells, B-cell-depleted T cells, or PBMCs supplied cDNA or gDNA.

V usage is TRBV18 and J usage is TRBJ2-7; D is perhaps TRBD1 (6 bases). Sequencing was carried out using peripheral blood. The receptor comes from a human donor with acute or convalescent COVID-19. The donor label of this sample is uncertain. For the CDR3, the DNA is TGTGCCAGCTCACCACTGCAGGGGAATGAGCAGTACTTC. Protein product: CASSPLQGNEQYF.